Presented here are 12 T cell receptor beta chains from one specimen sequenced in a study of T cells in women clearing cervical HPV infection. Produced via immunoSEQ multiplex PCR; TCRdb's table is partial and in-frame only. Its table records 46,000 or so clones. Sequencing was done on a sample of blood buffy coat. The receptor source for this set is a woman aged 18-69 years with a cervical HPV16 infection that either progressed to CIN3+ or cleared (not recorded which).

On this clone itself: From the germline J gene comes the end of the CDR3, since the read stops 3 residues before it. The J gene is TRBJ1-5, the V gene TRBV20-1; TRBD1 agrees at 7 bases. The CDR3 sequence is 14 residues long. Unmatched junction bases numbered 9, after V lost 6 bases and J lost 4 bases. CDR1 is DFQATT and CDR2 is SNEGSKA in the germline V gene (reference sequence). CDR3: CSAGARGENQPQHF. CDR3 DNA (partial): TGCAGTGCCGGGGCCAGGGGGGAAAATCAGCCC.

Incomplete CDR3 DNA: TGTGCCAGCAGCTTGGTGGCGGGGGGGCAAAATGAG. Its protein product is CASSLVAGGQNE. The whole CDR3 region reads CASSLVAGGQNEQFF. The chain recombines TRBV5-5 with TRBJ2-1; 9 nucleotides align to TRBD2. The read comes to an end 3 residues before the CDR3 does, leaving the germline J gene to fill in the end. J was trimmed by 7 bases and V by 0 bases; bases with no gene match: 5. The CDR3 has 15 amino acids. Germline V gene sequence: CDR1 SGHKS, CDR2 YYEKEE (reference sequence).

As regards this clone: The read ends 3 residues shy of where the CDR3 ends; the end is completed using the germline J gene. The V call is TRBV29-1, the J call TRBJ2-2, with a possible D match to TRBD2 (6 bases). Germline V gives CDR1 SQVTM, CDR2 ANQGSEA. The CDR3 has 15 residues. The ends were cut back, 4 bases at V and 3 bases at J, with 15 bases in the middle. The sequenced CDR3 bases are TGCAGCGTTGGCGGGAAAAAAACCTACACCGGGGAG. Protein product: CSVGGKKTYTGE. The complete CDR3 sequence is CSVGGKKTYTGELFF.

As for this clone: The CDR3 end lies 3 residues beyond the end of the read and is filled in from the germline J gene. The gene calls are TRBV7-3 and TRBJ2-1, with D possibly being TRBD1 (6 bases). V was pared by 5 bases and J by 9 bases, with 14 bases between. The CDR3 extends over 13 amino acids. The germline CDR1 and CDR2 sequences are SGHTA and FQGTGA. The CDR3 here is CASSPPGGGEQFF. The sequenced part of the CDR3 DNA is TGTGCCAGCAGCCCGCCTGGGGGCGGTGAG.

Of note for this clone: The junction and the germline gene differ at one end; a read error may be behind it. The read is 3 residues too short to cover the CDR3 end, so that end is filled in from the germline J gene. This specimen includes other DNA sequences encoding the same CDR3. The chain combines TRBV7-9 with TRBJ1-2; the D is unclear. The CDR3 sequence is 13 residues long. Germline-derived CDR1 and CDR2 are SEHNR and FQNEAQ (reference sequence). The CDR3 DNA, read in part, is TGTGCCAGCAGCTTACCGAGCATTCATGGT. This translates into CASSLPSIHG. The whole CDR3 region reads CASSLPSIHGYTF.

CDR3 residues: CAWLPRTTNEKLFF. CDR3 DNA (partial): TGTGCCTGGCTGCCTAGGACAACTAATGAAAAG. V usage is TRBV30 and J usage is TRBJ2-2, with D tentatively TRBD1 (5 bases). The CDR3 goes on 3 residues after the read ends, and that part is filled in from the germline J gene. From germline, CDR1 is GTSNPN and CDR2 SVGIG (reference sequence). This CDR3 has 14 amino acids.

In regard to this clone: The read gets to within 3 residues of the CDR3 end, and the germline J gene fills in the rest. This rearrangement joins TRBV18 to TRBJ2-7; 7 positions agree with TRBD2. Germline trimming cut 5 bases from V and 4 bases from J; bases unmatched to any gene: 5. The germline V gene has CDR1 KGHSH and CDR2 LQKENI. The CDR3 has 13 residues. The covered CDR3 bases are TGTGCCAGCTCAGCAAGCGGGATTTACGAG. Translated: CASSASGIYE. The whole CDR3 protein is CASSASGIYEQYF.

The CDR3 reads CASSITGDSGNTIYF. The part of the CDR3 DNA that was read is TGTGCCAGCAGTATTACAGGGGACTCTGGAAACACC. V and J are TRBV2 and TRBJ1-3; 7 nucleotides line up with TRBD1. Read data end 3 residues before the CDR3 end; the end is taken from the germline J gene. The CDR3 runs 15 residues. V lost 5 bases, J lost 0 bases, and 4 bases stayed unmatched. Germline-derived CDR1 and CDR2 are SNHLY and FYNNEI.

Points on this clone: The CDR3 end falls 3 residues outside the read, so it is completed with the germline J gene. This chain links TRBV11-3 with TRBJ2-1, with TRBD1 identical over 9 bases. Per germline, CDR1 SGHNT and CDR2 YENEEA. Losses at the gene ends were 2 bases for V and 7 bases for J; bases not matched to a gene: 6. The CDR3 totals 15 residues. This CDR3 reads CASSLWGDRENEQFF. The sequenced CDR3 bases are TGTGCCAGCAGCTTATGGGGGGACAGGGAAAATGAG.

With regard to this clone: The sequenced fragment ends 3 residues before the CDR3 boundary, so the rest is inferred from the germline J gene. The chain has TRBV2 and TRBJ1-2, with a possible D match to TRBD1 (6 bases). CDR1 is SNHLY, CDR2 FYNNEI, per germline. This CDR3 is built from 12 residues. CDR3 in amino acids: CASRAGQWGYTF. CDR3 DNA, as far as it was read: TGTGCCAGCAGGGCTGGACAGTGGGGC.

Notes on this clone: The missing CDR3 end, 3 residues past where the read stops, is filled in from the germline J gene. The chain employs TRBV7-2 and TRBJ2-2; D ambiguous. V was trimmed by 3 bases and J by 0 bases, leaving 5 bases between them. Germline CDR1 is SGHTA and CDR2 is FQGNSA. The CDR3 loop spans 14 amino acids. This CDR3 reads CASSFSANTGELFF. The sequenced part of the CDR3 DNA is TGTGCCAGCAGCTTCTCGGCGAACACCGGGGAG.

On this clone itself: The read falls 3 residues short of the CDR3 end, and the missing part is taken from the germline J gene. The V gene is TRBV20-1, the J gene TRBJ2-7; 8 bases fit TRBD1. CDR3 length: 15 residues. Germline assignment: CDR1 DFQATT and CDR2 SNEGSKA (reference sequence). Unmatched junction bases numbered 9, after V lost 3 bases and J lost 2 bases. CDR3 bases read: TGCAGTGCTAGGCTTCCGGGACAGGCCGCCTACGAG. Amino acids: CSARLPGQAAYE. In full, the CDR3 is CSARLPGQAAYEQYF.